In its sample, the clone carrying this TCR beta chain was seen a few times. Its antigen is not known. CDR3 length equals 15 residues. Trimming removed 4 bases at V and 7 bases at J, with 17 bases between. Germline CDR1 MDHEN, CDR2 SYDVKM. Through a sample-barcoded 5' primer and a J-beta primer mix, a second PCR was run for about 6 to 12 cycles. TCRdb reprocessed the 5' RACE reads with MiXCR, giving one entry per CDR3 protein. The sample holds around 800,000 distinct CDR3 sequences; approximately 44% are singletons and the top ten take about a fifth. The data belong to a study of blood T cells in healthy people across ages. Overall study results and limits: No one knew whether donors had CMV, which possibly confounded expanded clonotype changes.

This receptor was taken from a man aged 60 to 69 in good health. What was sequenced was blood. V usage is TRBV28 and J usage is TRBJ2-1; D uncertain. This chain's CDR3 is CASSSGQMTGNEQFF. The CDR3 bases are TGTGCCAGCAGTTCGGGCCAGATGACTGGGAATGAGCAGTTCTTC.